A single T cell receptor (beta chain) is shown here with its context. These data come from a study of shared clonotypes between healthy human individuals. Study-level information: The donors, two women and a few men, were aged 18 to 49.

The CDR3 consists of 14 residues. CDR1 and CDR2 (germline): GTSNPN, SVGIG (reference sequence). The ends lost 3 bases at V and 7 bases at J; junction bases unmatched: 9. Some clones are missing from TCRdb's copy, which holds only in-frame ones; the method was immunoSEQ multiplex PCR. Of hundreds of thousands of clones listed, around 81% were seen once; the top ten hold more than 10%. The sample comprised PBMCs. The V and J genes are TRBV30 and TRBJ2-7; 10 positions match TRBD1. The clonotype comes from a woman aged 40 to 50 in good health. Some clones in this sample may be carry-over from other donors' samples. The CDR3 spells CAWSRDRGWGEQYF. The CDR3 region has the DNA TGTGCCTGGAGCCGGGACAGGGGTTGGGGGGAGCAGTACTTC.